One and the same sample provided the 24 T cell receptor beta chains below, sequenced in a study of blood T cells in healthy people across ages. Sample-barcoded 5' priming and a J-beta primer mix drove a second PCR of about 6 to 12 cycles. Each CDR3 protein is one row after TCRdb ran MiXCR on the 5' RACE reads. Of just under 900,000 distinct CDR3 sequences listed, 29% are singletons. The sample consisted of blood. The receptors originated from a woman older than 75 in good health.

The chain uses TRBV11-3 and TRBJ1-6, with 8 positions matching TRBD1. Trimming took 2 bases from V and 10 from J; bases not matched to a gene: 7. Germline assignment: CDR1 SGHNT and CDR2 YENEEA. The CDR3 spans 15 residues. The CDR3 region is CASSLKGQGKSPLHF. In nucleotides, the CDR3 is TGTGCCAGCAGCTTAAAAGGACAGGGAAAGTCACCCCTCCACTTT. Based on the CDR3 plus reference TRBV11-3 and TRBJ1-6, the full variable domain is EAGVVQSPRYKIIEKKQPVAFWCNPISGHNTLYWYLQNLGQGPELLIRYENEEAVDDSQLPKDRFSAERLKGVDSTLKIQPAELGDSAVYLCASSLKGQGKSPLHFGNGTRLTVT.

DNA of the CDR3: TGTGCCAGCCTCAGAGTAGGGACAGGCCGTGAGACCCAGTTCTTC. Protein: CASLRVGTGRETQFF. The chain uses TRBV2 and TRBJ2-1, with TRBD1 matching over 8 bases. The germline CDR1 and CDR2 sequences are SNHLY and FYNNEI. Trimming at V came to 8 bases and at J to 13 bases, leaving 19 bases not matched to a gene. This CDR3 spans 15 amino acids.

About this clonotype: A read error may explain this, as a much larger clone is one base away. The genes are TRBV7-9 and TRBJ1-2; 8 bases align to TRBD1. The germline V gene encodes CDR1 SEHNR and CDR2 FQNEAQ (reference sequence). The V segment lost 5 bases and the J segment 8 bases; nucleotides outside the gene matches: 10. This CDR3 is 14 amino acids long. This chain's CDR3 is CASSQQGQVHGYTF. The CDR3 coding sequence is TGTGCCAGCAGCCAACAGGGACAGGTACACGGCTACACCTTC.

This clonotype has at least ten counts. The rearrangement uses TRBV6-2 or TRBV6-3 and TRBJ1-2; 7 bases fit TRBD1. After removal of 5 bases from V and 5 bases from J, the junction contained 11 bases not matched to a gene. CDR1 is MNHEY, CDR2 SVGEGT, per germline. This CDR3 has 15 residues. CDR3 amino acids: CASSQPGTAQYGYTF. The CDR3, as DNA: TGTGCCAGCAGTCAACCAGGGACAGCGCAATATGGCTACACCTTC.

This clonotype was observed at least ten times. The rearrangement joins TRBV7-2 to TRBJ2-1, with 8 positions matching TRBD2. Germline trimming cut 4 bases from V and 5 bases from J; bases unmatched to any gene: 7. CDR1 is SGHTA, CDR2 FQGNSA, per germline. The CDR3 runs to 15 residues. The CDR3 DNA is TGTGCCAGCAGCTCGTCAGCGGGGGCTCACAATGAGCAGTTCTTC. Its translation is CASSSSAGAHNEQFF.

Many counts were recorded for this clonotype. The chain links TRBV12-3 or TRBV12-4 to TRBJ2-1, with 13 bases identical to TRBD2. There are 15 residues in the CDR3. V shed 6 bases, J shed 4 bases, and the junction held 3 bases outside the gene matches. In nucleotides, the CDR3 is TGTGCCAGCAGCAGGACTAGCGGGGGATACAATGAGCAGTTCTTC. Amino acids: CASSRTSGGYNEQFF.

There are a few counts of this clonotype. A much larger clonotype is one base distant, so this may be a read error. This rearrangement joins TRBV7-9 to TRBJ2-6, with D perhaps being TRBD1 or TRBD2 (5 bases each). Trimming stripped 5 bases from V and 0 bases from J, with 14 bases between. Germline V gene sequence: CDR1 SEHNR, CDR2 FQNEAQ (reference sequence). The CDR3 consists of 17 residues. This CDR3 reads CASSAPGRLSGANVLTF. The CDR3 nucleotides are TGTGCCAGCAGCGCCCCGGGGCGGCTCTCTGGGGCCAACGTCCTGACTTTC.

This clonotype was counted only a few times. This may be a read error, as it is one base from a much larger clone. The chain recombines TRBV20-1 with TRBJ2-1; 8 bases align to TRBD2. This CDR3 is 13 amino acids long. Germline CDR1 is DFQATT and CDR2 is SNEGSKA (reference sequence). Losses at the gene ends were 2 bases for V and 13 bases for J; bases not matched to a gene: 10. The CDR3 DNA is TGCAGTGCTAGAACGGGGGGGCATGAGACCCAGTTCTTC. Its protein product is CSARTGGHETQFF.

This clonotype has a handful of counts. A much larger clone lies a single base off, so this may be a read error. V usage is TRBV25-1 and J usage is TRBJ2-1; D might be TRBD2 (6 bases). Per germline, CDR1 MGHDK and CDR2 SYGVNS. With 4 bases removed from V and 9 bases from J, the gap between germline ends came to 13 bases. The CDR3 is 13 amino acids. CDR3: CASSGYMGGEQFF. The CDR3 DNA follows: TGTGCCAGCAGTGGCTACATGGGAGGTGAGCAGTTCTTC.

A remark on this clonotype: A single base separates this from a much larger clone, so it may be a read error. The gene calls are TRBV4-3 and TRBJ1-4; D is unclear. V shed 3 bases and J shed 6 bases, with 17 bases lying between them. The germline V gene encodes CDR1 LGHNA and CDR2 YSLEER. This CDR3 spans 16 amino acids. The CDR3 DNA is TGCGCCAGCAGCCAGTACAAGGGAGGCGGGGATGAAAAACTGTTTTTT. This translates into CASSQYKGGGDEKLFF.

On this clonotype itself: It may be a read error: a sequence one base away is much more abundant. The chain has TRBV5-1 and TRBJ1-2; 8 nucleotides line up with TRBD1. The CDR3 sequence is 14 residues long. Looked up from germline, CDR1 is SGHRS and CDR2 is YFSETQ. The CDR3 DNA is TGCGCCTGCAGCTGGTGGACAGGGTCGTTCGGCTACACCTTC. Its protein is CACSWWTGSFGYTF. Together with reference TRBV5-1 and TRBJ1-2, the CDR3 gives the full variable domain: KAGVTQTPRYLIKTRGQQVTLSCSPISGHRSVSWYQQTPGQGLQFLFEYFSETQRNKGNFPGRFSGRQFSNSRSEMNVSTLELGDSALYLCACSWWTGSFGYTFGSGTRLTVV.

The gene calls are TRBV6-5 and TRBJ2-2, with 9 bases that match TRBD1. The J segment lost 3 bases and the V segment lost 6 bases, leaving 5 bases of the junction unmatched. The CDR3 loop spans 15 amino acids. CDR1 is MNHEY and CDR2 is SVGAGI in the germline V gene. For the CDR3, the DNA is TGTGCCAGCAGGGGGACAGGGCGCCACACCGGGGAGCTGTTTTTT. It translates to CASRGTGRHTGELFF.

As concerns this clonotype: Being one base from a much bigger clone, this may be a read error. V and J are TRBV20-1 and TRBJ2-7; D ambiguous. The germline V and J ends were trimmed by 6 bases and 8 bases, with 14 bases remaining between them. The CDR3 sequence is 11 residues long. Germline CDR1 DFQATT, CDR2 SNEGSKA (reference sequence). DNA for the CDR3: TGCAGTGCGCTGGTAGGCACCAAGCAGTACTTC. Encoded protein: CSALVGTKQYF.

The CDR3 reads CASARDSQETQYF. DNA of the CDR3: TGTGCCAGCGCCAGGGACAGCCAAGAGACCCAGTACTTC. The gene calls are TRBV18 and TRBJ2-5; 7 bases agree with TRBD1. Germline lookup yields CDR1 KGHSH and CDR2 LQKENI. V gave up 8 bases and J gave up 1 base; unmatched junction bases: 4. The CDR3 is 13 residues long. Full variable domain (outside the CDR3, taken from reference TRBV18 and TRBJ2-5): NAGVMQNPRHLVRRRGQEARLRCSPMKGHSHVYWYRQLPEEGLKFMVYLQKENIIDESGMPKERFSAEFPKEGPSILRIQQVVRGDSAAYFCASARDSQETQYFGPGTRLLVL.

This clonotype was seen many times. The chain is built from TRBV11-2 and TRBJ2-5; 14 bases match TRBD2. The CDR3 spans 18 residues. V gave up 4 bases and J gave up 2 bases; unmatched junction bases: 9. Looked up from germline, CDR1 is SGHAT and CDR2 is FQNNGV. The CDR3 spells CASSSGLAGGKKQETQYF. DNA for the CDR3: TGTGCCAGCAGCTCCGGACTAGCGGGGGGTAAAAAGCAAGAGACCCAGTACTTC.

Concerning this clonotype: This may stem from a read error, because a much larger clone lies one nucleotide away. The CDR3, as DNA: TGTACCAGCAAGGGCAGGGTCCCTCATGGCTACACCTTC. Protein product: CTSKGRVPHGYTF. This chain uses TRBV6-5 with TRBJ1-2; tentatively, D is TRBD1 (5 bases). This CDR3 is 13 amino acids long. Germline CDR1 is MNHEY and CDR2 is SVGAGI.

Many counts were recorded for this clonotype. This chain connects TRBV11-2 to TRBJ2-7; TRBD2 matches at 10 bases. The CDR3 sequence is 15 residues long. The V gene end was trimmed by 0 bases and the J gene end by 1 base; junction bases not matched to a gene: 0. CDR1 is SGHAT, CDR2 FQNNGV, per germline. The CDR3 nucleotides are TGTGCCAGCAGCTTAGAACTAGCGGGGTCCTACGAGCAGTACTTC. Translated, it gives CASSLELAGSYEQYF.

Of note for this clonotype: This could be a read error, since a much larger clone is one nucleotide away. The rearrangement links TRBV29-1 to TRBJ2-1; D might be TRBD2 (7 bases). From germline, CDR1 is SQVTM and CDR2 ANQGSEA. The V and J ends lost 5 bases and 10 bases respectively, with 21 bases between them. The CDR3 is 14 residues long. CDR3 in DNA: TGCAGCGTTAGCGCGCGGGGGCTATCCTACGAGCAGTTCTTC. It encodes CSVSARGLSYEQFF.

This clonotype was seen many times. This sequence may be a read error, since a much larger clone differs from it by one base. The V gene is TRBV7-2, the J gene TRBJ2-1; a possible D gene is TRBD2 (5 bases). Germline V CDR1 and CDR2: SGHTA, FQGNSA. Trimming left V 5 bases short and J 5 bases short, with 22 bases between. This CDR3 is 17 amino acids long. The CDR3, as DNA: TGTGCCAGCAGCCCCGGGATGTGGCGATCTCCAGACAATGAGCAGTTCTTC. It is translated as CASSPGMWRSPDNEQFF.

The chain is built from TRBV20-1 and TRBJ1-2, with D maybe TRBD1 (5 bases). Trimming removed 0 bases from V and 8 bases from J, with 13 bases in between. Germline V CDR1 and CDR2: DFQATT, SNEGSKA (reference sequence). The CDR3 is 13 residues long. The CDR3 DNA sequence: TGCAGTGCTAGAGATGGGGCAGTGGGGGGCTACACCTTC. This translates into CSARDGAVGGYTF.

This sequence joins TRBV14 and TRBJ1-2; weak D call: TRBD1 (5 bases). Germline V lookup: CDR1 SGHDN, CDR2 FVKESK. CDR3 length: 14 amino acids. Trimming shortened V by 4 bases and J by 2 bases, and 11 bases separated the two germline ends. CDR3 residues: CASSLRDGNYGYTF. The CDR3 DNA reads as TGTGCCAGCAGCCTCCGGGACGGAAACTATGGCTACACCTTC.

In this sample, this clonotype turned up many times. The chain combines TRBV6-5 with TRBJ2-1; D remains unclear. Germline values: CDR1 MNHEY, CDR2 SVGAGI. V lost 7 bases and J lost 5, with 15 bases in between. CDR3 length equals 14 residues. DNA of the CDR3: TGTGCCAGCACACGGGTCTATTCCCACAATGAGCAGTTCTTC. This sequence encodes CASTRVYSHNEQFF.

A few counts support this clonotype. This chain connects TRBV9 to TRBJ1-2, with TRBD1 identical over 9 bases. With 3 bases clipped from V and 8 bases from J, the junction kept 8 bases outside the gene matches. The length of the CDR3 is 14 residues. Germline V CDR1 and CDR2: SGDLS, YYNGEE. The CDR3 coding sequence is TGTGCCAGCAGCGCCCGGGACAGGGATCACGGCTACACCTTC. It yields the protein CASSARDRDHGYTF.

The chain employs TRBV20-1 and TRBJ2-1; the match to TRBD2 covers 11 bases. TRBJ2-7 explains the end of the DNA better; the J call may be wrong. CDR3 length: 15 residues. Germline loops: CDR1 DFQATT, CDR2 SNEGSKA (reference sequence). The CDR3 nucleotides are TGCAGTGCTAGAGACCCTAGCGGGGGGACCCCTGAGCAGTACTTC. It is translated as CSARDPSGGTPEQYF.